This TCR beta chain was found in a study of OX40 agonist ivuxolimab in advanced cancers. Study-wide context: Prior therapy, whether anti-PD-1, anti-PD-L1 or anti-CTLA-4, was allowed, and under 50% had some.

Produced via immunoSEQ multiplex PCR; TCRdb's table is partial and in-frame only. The sample lists about 100,000 clones, 89% occurring once. A history of autoimmune disease or systemic immunosuppression excluded patients. Here the sequenced sample was CD4+ or CD8+ T cells sorted from blood, taken in a trial of the OX40 agonist ivuxolimab. The receptor comes from an adult with an advanced solid tumor such as melanoma, head and neck, liver or kidney cancer.

The CDR3 loop reads CASSLAAQETQYF. The CDR3 DNA reads TGTGCCAGCAGCTTGGCGGCCCAAGAGACCCAGTACTTC. The chain couples TRBV5-4 to TRBJ2-5; D remains unclear. Germline CDR1 reads SGHNT; CDR2 reads YYREEE (reference sequence). The V gene lost 0 bases and the J gene lost 1 base, with 4 bases spanning the gap. The length of the CDR3 is 13 residues.